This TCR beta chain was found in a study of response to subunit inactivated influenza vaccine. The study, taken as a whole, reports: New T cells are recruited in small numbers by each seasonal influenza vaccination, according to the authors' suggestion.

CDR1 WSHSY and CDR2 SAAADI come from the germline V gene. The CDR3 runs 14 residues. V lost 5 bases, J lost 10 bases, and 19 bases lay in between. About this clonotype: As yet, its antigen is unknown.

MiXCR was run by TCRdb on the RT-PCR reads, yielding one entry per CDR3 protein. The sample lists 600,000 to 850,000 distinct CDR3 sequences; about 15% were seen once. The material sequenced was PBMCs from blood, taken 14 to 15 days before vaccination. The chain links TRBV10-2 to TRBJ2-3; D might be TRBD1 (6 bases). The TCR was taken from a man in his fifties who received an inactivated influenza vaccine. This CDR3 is CASSRVQGAGAQYF. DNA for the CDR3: TGCGCCAGCAGTCGGGTTCAGGGCGCAGGGGCGCAGTATTTT.